This TCR beta chain was captured by sequencing in a study of CD8+CD57+ T cells in acquired aplastic anemia. Overall study findings and caveats: Sharing between patients and controls was observed for twenty-nine CD8+ CDR3 sequences.

This clonotype is a singleton in its sample. Its matching antigen is unknown. By flow cytometry, patients selected for sequencing had shown an expansion of CD8+CD57+ cells. The enrolled patients all had severe acquired aplastic anemia. Profiles of TCR beta VDJ and CDR3 were generated from a genomic DNA template. TCRdb redid the calling of the reads with MiXCR, one entry per CDR3 protein. The table lists 250,000 to 350,000 distinct CDR3 sequences, 45% to 65% of them singletons. Trimming removed 2 bases at V and 7 bases at J, with 26 bases between. Per the germline V gene, CDR1 is SGHTA and CDR2 is FQGNSA. The CDR3 covers 18 residues.

The sample comprised sorted CD4+, CD8+, or CD8+CD57+ T cells (not recorded which) from PBMCs. The sequence derives from a human donor with aplastic anemia. The chain employs TRBV7-2 and TRBJ1-2; a weak D match, TRBD1 (5 bases). The CDR3 is CASSLLMIRTGSGGGYTF. The CDR3 bases are TGTGCCAGCAGCTTACTTATGATACGTACCGGGTCGGGGGGTGGCTACACCTTC.